A selection of T cell receptor beta chains follows, all from one sample in a study of blood T cells in healthy people across ages. MiXCR was run by TCRdb on the 5' RACE reads, yielding one entry per CDR3 protein. The sample gives fewer than 2 million distinct CDR3 sequences, roughly 43% of which show up once; more than 20% is in the top ten. Input material: blood. These receptors all stem from a human donor in good health. Each CDR3 is given with its conserved first and last residue. D genes are given only for firm matches. Clone size is given for some rows only: seen once, a few or many times, or a class if the clone is expanded.

TRBD2	TRBV9	TRBJ2-7	few	CASSAGAGDHYEQYF	TGTGCCAGCAGCGCCGGCGCGGGGGATCACTACGAGCAGTACTTC
TRBD1	TRBV29-1	TRBJ1-3	few	CSVEDYRGNGNTIYF	TGCAGCGTTGAAGATTACAGGGGAAATGGAAACACCATATATTTT
.	TRBV4-1	TRBJ2-5	few	CASSQDGAVGTQYF	TGCGCCAGCAGCCAAGACGGGGCGGTGGGGACCCAGTACTTC
.	TRBV28	TRBJ2-1	.	CASSLVPLVTNEQFF	TGTGCCAGCAGTTTGGTACCCTTGGTGACCAATGAGCAGTTCTTC
.	TRBV5-5	TRBJ1-2	.	CASSRTQDNYGYTF	TGTGCCAGCAGCCGTACTCAGGATAACTATGGCTACACCTTC
.	TRBV29-1	TRBJ1-1	.	CSVDGLLDEAFF	TGCAGCGTTGACGGTCTTCTTGATGAAGCTTTCTTT
TRBD2	TRBV10-3	TRBJ2-5	few	CAISPGTSRQETQYF	TGTGCCATCAGCCCTGGGACTAGCAGACAAGAGACCCAGTACTTC
TRBD1	TRBV7-8	TRBJ1-2	few	CASSSQGENYGYTF	TGTGCCAGCAGCTCGCAGGGGGAGAACTATGGCTACACCTTC
.	TRBV4-1	TRBJ2-1	few	CASSQSSPSLSWGNEQFF	TGCGCCAGCAGCCAATCGTCCCCGAGCCTCAGCTGGGGCAATGAGCAGTTCTTC
TRBD1	TRBV7-2	TRBJ1-2	few	CASSIGQGGLYGYTF	TGTGCCAGCAGCATTGGACAGGGTGGACTCTATGGCTACACCTTC
.	TRBV4-2	TRBJ2-3	many	CASSYYTDTQYF	TGTGCCAGCAGTTACTACACAGATACGCAGTATTTT
TRBD2	TRBV5-1	TRBJ2-3	.	CASSLKTSERTDTQYF	TGCGCCAGCAGCTTGAAAACTAGCGAACGCACAGATACGCAGTATTTT
TRBD1	TRBV15	TRBJ2-7	.	CATSPGQGDYEQYF	TGTGCCACCAGCCCGGGACAGGGTGACTACGAGCAGTACTTC
.	TRBV6-4	TRBJ2-3	once	CASSDQGRNTQYF	TGTGCCAGCAGTGACCAGGGCAGGAATACGCAGTATTTT
.	TRBV11-2	TRBJ2-1	.	CASSPSSCYNEQFF	TGTGCCAGCAGCCCAAGTAGCTGCTACAACGAGCAGTTCTTC
.	TRBV29-1	TRBJ1-2	.	CSVERLTANYGYTF	TGCAGCGTGGAAAGATTGACAGCTAACTATGGCTACACCTTC
.	TRBV3-1	TRBJ2-7	.	CASNRQGNSYEQYF	TGTGCCAGCAACCGGCAGGGAAACTCCTACGAGCAGTACTTC
TRBD2	TRBV6-6	TRBJ2-3	.	CASSYAGDTDTQYF	TGTGCCAGCAGTTATGCGGGGGATACAGATACGCAGTATTTT
.	TRBV9	TRBJ2-3	.	CASSVLTGLKSDTQYF	TGTGCCAGCAGCGTATTGACAGGCCTGAAGTCAGATACGCAGTATTTT
.	TRBV20-1	TRBJ1-2	few	CSARDLGEGYGYTF	TGCAGTGCTAGAGATCTGGGGGAGGGGTATGGCTACACCTTC
.	TRBV18	TRBJ2-7	.	CAGSLSRVSYEQYF	TGTGCCGGCTCACTATCACGGGTTTCCTACGAGCAGTACTTC
TRBD1	TRBV7-9	TRBJ1-2	.	CASSLTDRPRYGYTF	TGTGCCAGCAGCTTAACGGACAGGCCCAGGTACGGCTACACCTTC
.	TRBV9	TRBJ2-1	once	CASSPSESVPSYNEQFF	TGTGCCAGCAGCCCGAGCGAAAGCGTACCCTCCTACAATGAGCAGTTCTTC
.	TRBV24-1	TRBJ1-5	.	CATSDPGRATGQHF	TGTGCCACCAGTGACCCGGGACGGGCAACTGGCCAGCATTTT
TRBD1	TRBV12-3/TRBV12-4	TRBJ2-2	.	CASSGQGGELFF	TGTGCCAGCAGCGGACAGGGCGGGGAGCTGTTTTTT
TRBD1	TRBV5-5	TRBJ1-2	few	CASSLEQGAYGYTF	TGTGCCAGCAGCTTGGAGCAGGGGGCCTATGGCTACACCTTC
.	TRBV20-1	TRBJ2-4	few	CSARGAGYDIQYF	TGCAGTGCTAGGGGGGCAGGGTACGACATTCAGTACTTC
TRBD2	TRBV27	TRBJ2-1	few	CASRGLESNEQFF	TGTGCCAGCCGCGGACTAGAGTCAAATGAGCAGTTCTTC
.	TRBV28	TRBJ2-1	.	CASSPGWGNEQFF	TGTGCCAGCAGCCCTGGTTGGGGTAATGAGCAGTTCTTC
TRBD2	TRBV7-3	TRBJ2-3	once	CASSPSGGAWDTQYF	TGTGCCAGCAGCCCAAGCGGGGGGGCATGGGATACGCAGTATTTT
.	TRBV20-1	TRBJ1-1	.	CSADRIRGTEAFF	TGCAGTGCCGATCGTATAAGGGGGACTGAAGCTTTCTTT
TRBD1	TRBV12-3/TRBV12-4	TRBJ2-4	few	CASSLNTLGQGNIQYF	TGTGCCAGCAGCTTAAATACGCTCGGACAGGGTAACATTCAGTACTTC
.	TRBV24-1	TRBJ1-2	.	CATNDWAGNGYTF	TGTGCCACCAATGATTGGGCCGGCAATGGCTACACCTTC
TRBD1	TRBV4-3	TRBJ1-6	.	CASSEGGQDNSPLHF	TGCGCCAGCAGCGAAGGGGGACAGGATAATTCACCCCTCCACTTT
.	TRBV2	TRBJ1-1	.	CASIRARDTEAFF	TGTGCCAGCATTCGGGCTCGGGACACTGAAGCTTTCTTT
.	TRBV12-3/TRBV12-4	TRBJ1-1	.	CASSSYVTEAFF	TGTGCCAGCAGCTCCTACGTCACTGAAGCTTTCTTT
.	TRBV30	TRBJ2-7	.	CAWSVYEQYF	TGTGCCTGGAGCGTGTACGAGCAGTACTTC
.	TRBV20-1	TRBJ2-1	few	CSASLEYEQFF	TGCAGTGCTAGTTTGGAGTATGAGCAGTTCTTC
TRBD2	TRBV4-3	TRBJ2-5	.	CASSLTSGRGETQYF	TGCGCCAGCAGCCTGACTAGCGGGAGAGGAGAGACCCAGTACTTC
.	TRBV4-3	TRBJ2-7	.	CASSQYGGAIREQYF	TGCGCCAGCAGCCAATATGGGGGGGCAATTCGCGAGCAGTACTTC
TRBD1	TRBV12-3/TRBV12-4	TRBJ1-2	.	CASSLSRTGGAERGYTF	TGTGCCAGCAGTTTATCTAGGACAGGGGGCGCGGAGCGTGGCTACACCTTC
TRBD1	TRBV7-8	TRBJ1-3	.	CASSPRGPLSGNTIYF	TGTGCCAGCAGCCCCAGGGGGCCTCTCTCTGGAAACACCATATATTTT
.	TRBV6-2/TRBV6-3	TRBJ2-7	few	CASRRTDSYEQYF	TGTGCCAGCAGGAGGACAGACTCCTACGAGCAGTACTTC
TRBD2	TRBV11-3	TRBJ2-7	.	CASSRGTSASYEQYF	TGTGCCAGCAGCCGCGGGACTAGCGCGTCCTACGAGCAGTACTTC
.	TRBV11-3	TRBJ2-3	.	CASSARKGHWDTQYF	TGTGCCAGCAGCGCCCGGAAGGGGCACTGGGATACGCAGTATTTT
.	TRBV4-2	TRBJ2-7	.	CASSQDVQAREVHSYEQYF	TGTGCCAGCAGCCAAGATGTTCAGGCGCGAGAGGTCCACTCCTACGAGCAGTACTTC
.	TRBV7-2	TRBJ2-7	many	CASSLVRSYEQYF	TGTGCCAGCAGCTTAGTCAGGTCCTACGAGCAGTACTTC
.	TRBV3-1	TRBJ2-3	.	CASSQVVSAGSDTQYF	TGTGCCAGCAGCCAAGTGGTTTCGGCGGGTTCCGATACGCAGTATTTT
TRBD1	TRBV20-1	TRBJ2-7	few	CSATPGQGDLYEQYF	TGCAGTGCTACCCCGGGACAGGGGGATCTCTACGAGCAGTACTTC
.	TRBV6-5	TRBJ1-1	few	CATMPGFTNTEAFF	TGTGCCACCATGCCCGGGTTTACGAACACTGAAGCTTTCTTT
.	TRBV7-9	TRBJ1-1	once	CASSPDEEAFF	TGTGCCAGCAGCCCGGACGAAGAAGCTTTCTTT
.	TRBV7-9	TRBJ2-3	.	CTSTADGDTQYF	TGTACCAGCACCGCCGATGGAGATACGCAGTATTTT
.	TRBV20-1	TRBJ1-5	.	CSAITGSPGNQPQHF	TGCAGTGCTATTACGGGGTCCCCGGGCAATCAGCCCCAGCATTTT
.	TRBV13	TRBJ2-5	few	CASSLKAQLGSEETQYF	TGTGCCAGCAGCTTAAAGGCCCAGCTAGGATCCGAAGAGACCCAGTACTTC